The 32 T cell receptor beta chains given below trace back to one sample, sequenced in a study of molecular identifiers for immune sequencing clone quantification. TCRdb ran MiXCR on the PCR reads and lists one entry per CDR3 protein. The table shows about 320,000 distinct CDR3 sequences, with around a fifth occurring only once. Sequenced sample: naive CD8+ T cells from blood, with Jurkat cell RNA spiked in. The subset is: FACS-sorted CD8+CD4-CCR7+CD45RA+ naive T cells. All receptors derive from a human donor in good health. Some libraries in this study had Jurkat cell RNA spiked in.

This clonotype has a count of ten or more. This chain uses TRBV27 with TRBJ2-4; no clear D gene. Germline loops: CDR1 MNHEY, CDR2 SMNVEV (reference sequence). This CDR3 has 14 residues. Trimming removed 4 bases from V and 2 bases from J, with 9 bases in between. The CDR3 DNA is TGTGCCAGCAGTTCTATCAGTTCCAAAAACATTCAGTACTTC. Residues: CASSSISSKNIQYF.

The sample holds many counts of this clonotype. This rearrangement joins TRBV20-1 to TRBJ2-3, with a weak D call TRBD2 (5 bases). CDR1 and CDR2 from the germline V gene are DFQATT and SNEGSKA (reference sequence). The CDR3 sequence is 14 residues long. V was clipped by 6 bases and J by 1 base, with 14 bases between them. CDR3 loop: CSARTDDGTDTQYF. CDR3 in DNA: TGCAGTGCGAGGACTGATGACGGCACAGATACGCAGTATTTT.

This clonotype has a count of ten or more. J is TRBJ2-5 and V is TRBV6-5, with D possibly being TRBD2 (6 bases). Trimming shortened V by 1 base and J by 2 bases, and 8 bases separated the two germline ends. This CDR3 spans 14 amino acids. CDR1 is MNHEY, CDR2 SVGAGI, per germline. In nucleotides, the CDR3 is TGTGCCAGCAGTTACTTAGGAGGGCAAGAGACCCAGTACTTC. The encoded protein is CASSYLGGQETQYF.

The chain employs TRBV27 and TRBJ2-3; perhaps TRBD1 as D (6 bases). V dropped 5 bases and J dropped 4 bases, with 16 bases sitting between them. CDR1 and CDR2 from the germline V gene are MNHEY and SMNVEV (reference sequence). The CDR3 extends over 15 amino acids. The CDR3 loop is CASSTMGRGPDTQYF. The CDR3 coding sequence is TGTGCCAGCAGTACCATGGGCAGGGGCCCAGATACGCAGTATTTT.

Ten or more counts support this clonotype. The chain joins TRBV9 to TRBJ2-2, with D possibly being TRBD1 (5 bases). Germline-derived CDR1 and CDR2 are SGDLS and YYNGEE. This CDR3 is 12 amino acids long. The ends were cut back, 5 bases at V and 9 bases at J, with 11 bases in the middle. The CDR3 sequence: CASSRTGRELFF. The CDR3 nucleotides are TGTGCCAGCAGTCGCACAGGCCGGGAGCTGTTTTTT.

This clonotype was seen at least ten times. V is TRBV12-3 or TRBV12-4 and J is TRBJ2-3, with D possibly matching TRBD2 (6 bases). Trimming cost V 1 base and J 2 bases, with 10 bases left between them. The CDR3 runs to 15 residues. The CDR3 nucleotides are TGTGCCAGCAGTTTAGTGGGCGGGGTCACAGATACGCAGTATTTT. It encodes CASSLVGGVTDTQYF.

Here the CDR3 DNA reads TGTGCCAGCAGCCCTGTTGGGGTGTCTCAAGAGACCCAGTACTTC. Translated, it gives CASSPVGVSQETQYF. The rearrangement joins TRBV12-3 or TRBV12-4 to TRBJ2-5; D gene uncertain. Trimming shortened V by 6 bases and J by 2 bases, and 16 bases separated the two germline ends. CDR3 length: 15 residues.

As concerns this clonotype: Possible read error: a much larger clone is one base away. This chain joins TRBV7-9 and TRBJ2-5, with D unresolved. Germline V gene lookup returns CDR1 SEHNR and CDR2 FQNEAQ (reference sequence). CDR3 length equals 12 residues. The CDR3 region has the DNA TGTGCCAGCAGGTGGGGTCAAGAGACCCAGTGCTTC. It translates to CASRWGQETQCF.

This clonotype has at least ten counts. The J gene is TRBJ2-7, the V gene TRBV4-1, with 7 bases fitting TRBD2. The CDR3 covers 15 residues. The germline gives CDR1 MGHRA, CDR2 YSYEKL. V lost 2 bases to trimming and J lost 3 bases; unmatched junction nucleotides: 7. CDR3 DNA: TGCGCCAGCAGCCAAAGTTTCCCGGGGGGCTACGAGCAGTACTTC. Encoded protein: CASSQSFPGGYEQYF.

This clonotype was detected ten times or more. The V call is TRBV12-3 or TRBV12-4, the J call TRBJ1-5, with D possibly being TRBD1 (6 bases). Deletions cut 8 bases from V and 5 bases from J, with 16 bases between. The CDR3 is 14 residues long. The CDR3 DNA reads TGTGCCAGCGCGTGGGGGCCCCGGGATCAGCCCCAGCATTTT. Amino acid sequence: CASAWGPRDQPQHF.

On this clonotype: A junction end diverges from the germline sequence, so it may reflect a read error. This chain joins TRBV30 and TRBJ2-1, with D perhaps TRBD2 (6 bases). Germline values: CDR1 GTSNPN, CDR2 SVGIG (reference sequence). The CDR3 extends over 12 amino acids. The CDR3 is CARSMGGGEQFF. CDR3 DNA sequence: TGTGCCCGGAGCATGGGGGGTGGTGAGCAGTTCTTC.

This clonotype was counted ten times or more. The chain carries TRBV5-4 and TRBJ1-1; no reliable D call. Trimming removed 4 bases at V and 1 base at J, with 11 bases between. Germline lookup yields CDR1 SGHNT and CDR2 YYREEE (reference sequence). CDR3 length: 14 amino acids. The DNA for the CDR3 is TGTGCCAGCAGCCCCCGTTGGGGGAACACTGAAGCTTTCTTT. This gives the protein CASSPRWGNTEAFF.

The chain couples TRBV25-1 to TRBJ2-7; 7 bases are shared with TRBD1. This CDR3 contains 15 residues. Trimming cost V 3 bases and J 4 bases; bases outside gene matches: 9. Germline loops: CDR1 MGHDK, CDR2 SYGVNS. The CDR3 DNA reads TGTGCCAGCAGTGATTCGGGGACAGCGCCTTACGAGCAGTACTTC. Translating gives CASSDSGTAPYEQYF.

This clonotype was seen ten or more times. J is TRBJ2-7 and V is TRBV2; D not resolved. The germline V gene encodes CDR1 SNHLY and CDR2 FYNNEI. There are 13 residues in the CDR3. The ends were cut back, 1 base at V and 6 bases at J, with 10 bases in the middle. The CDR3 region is CASSEGPGFEQYF. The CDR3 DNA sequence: TGTGCCAGCAGTGAAGGTCCGGGTTTCGAGCAGTACTTC.

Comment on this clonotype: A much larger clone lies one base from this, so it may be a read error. The DNA for the CDR3 is TGTGCCACCTGTGATTTGGCCGGGGAGCTGTTTTTT. This gives the protein CATCDLAGELFF. J is TRBJ2-2 and V is TRBV24-1; unclear D gene. Germline CDR1 KGHDR, CDR2 SFDVKD. The CDR3 is 12 residues long.

The CDR3 nucleotides are TGTGCCAGCAGCTCCCGACAGGGGGCCTCCTACGAGCAGTACTTC. Translated, it gives CASSSRQGASYEQYF. V is TRBV11-2 and J is TRBJ2-7; 10 bases map to TRBD1. The CDR3 has 15 amino acids. Per germline, CDR1 SGHAT and CDR2 FQNNGV. Unmatched junction bases numbered 3, after V lost 4 bases and J lost 0 bases.

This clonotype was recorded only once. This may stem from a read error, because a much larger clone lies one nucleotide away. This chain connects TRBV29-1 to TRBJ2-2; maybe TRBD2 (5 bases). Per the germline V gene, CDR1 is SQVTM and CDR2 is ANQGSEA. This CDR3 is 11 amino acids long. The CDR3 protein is CSVRLSGELLF. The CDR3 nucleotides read TGCAGCGTCAGACTGTCCGGGGAGCTGCTTTTT.

As DNA, the CDR3 is TGTGCCAGTAGTACACCGGGACAGGGGGTGGACGGGCAGTACTTC. Translated: CASSTPGQGVDGQYF. The rearrangement uses TRBV19 and TRBJ2-7; 11 bases fit TRBD1. The germline CDR1 and CDR2 sequences are LNHDA and SQIVND (reference sequence). The CDR3 has 15 amino acids. The V and J ends lost 4 bases and 9 bases, in that order; junction bases with no gene match: 11.

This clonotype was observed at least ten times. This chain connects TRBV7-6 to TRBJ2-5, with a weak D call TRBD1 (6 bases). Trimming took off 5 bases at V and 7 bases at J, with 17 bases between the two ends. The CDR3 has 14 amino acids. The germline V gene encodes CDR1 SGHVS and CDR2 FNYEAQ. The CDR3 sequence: CASSRDTPLGTQYF. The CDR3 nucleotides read TGTGCCAGCAGCAGGGACACCCCCCTGGGGACCCAGTACTTC.

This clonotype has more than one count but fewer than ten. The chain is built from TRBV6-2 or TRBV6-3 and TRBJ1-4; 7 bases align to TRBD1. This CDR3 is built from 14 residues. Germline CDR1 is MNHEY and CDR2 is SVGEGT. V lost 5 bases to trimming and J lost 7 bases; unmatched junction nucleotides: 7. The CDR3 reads CASSTGTVAEKLFF. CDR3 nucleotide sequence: TGTGCCAGCAGTACCGGGACAGTTGCTGAAAAACTGTTTTTT.

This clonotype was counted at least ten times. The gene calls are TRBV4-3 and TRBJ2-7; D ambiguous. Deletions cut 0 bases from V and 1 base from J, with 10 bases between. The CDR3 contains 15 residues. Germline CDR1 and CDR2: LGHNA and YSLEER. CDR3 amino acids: CASSQDLTVSYEQYF. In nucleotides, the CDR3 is TGCGCCAGCAGCCAAGATCTTACAGTTTCCTACGAGCAGTACTTC.

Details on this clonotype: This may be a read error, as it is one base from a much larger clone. CDR3 DNA sequence: TGTGCCAGCAGTCGGGCTAGCGGGGGCGGTACGCAGTATTTT. Protein product: CASSRASGGGTQYF. The rearrangement uses TRBV27 and TRBJ2-3; 10 positions agree with TRBD2. Germline lookup yields CDR1 MNHEY and CDR2 SMNVEV (reference sequence). The length of the CDR3 is 14 residues. V was pared by 5 bases and J by 8 bases, with 7 bases of the junction left unmatched.

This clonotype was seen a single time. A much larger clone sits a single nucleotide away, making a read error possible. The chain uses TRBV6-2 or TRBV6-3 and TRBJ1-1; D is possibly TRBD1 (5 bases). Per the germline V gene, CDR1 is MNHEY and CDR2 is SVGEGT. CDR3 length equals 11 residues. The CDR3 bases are TGTGCCGGAAGAACGGGGACTGAAGCTTCCTTT. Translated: CAGRTGTEASF.

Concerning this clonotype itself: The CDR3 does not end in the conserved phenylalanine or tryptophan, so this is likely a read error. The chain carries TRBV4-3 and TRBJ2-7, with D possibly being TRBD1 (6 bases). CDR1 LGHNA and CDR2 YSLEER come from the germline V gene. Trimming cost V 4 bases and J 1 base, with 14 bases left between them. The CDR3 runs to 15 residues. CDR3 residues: CASSLGVQGSYEQYL. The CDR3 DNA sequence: TGCGCCAGCAGCCTTGGCGTACAGGGATCCTACGAGCAGTACCTC.

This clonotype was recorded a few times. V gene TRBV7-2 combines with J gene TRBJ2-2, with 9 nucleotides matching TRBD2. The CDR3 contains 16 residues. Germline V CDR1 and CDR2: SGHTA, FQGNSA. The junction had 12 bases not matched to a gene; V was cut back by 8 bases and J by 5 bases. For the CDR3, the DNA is TGTGCCAGCGGCCTTCTAGCGGGATCTGGAACCGGGGAGCTGTTTTTT. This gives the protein CASGLLAGSGTGELFF.

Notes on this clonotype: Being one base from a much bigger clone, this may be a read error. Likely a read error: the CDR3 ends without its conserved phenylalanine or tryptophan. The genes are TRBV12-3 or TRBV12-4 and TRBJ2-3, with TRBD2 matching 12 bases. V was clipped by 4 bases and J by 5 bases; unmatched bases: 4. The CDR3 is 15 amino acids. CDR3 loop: CASSSPSGGGDTQYL. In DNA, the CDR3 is TGTGCCAGCAGTTCCCCTAGCGGGGGGGGAGATACGCAGTATCTT.

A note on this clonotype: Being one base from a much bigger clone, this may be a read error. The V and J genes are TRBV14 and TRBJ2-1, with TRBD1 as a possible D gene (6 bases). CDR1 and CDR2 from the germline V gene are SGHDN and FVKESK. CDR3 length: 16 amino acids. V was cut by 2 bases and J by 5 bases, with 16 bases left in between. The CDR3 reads CASSQRGQGPHNEQFF. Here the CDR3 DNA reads TGTGCCAGCAGCCAACGTGGGCAGGGGCCTCACAATGAGCAGTTCTTC.

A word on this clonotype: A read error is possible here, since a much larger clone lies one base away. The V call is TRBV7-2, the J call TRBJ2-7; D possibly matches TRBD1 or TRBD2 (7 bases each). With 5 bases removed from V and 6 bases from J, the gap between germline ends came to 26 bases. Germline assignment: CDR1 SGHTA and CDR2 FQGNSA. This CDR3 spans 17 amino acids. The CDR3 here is CASSLPLLNTGEGEQYF. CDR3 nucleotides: TGTGCCAGCAGCCTTCCCCTCCTTAACACAGGGGAGGGCGAGCAGTACTTC. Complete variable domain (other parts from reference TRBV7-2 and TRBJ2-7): GAGVSQSPSNKVTEKGKDVELRCDPISGHTALYWYRQSLGQGLEFLIYFQGNSAPDKSGLPSDRFSAERTGGSVSTLTIQRTQQEDSAVYLCASSLPLLNTGEGEQYFGPGTRLTVT.

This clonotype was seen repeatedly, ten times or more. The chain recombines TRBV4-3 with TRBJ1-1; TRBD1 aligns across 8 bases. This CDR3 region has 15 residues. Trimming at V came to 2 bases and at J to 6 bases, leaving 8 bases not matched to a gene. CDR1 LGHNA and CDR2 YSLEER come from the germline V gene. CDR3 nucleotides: TGCGCCAGCAGCCAATGGACAGGGTCATCATCTGAAGCTTTCTTT. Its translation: CASSQWTGSSSEAFF.

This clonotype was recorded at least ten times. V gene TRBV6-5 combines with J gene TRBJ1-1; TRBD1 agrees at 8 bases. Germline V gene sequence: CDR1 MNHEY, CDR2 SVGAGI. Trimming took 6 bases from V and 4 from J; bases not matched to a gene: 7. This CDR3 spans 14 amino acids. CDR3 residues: CASSHRGESTEAFF. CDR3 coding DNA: TGTGCCAGCAGCCACAGGGGGGAAAGCACTGAAGCTTTCTTT.

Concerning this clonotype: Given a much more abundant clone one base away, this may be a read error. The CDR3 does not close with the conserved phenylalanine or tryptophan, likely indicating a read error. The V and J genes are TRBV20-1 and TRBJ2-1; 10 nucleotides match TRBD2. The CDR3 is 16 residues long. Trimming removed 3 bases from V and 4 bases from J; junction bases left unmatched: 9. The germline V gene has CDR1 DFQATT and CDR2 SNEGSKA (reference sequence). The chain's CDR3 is CSARSSGGAGYNEQFL. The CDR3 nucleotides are TGCAGTGCTAGGTCCAGCGGGGGGGCCGGATACAATGAGCAGTTCCTC.

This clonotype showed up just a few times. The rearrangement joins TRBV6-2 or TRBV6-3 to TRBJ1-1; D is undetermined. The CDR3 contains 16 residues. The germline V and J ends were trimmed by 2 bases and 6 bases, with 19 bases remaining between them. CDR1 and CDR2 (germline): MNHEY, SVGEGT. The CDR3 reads CASSYPDSNPIAEAFF. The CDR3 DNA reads TGTGCCAGCAGTTACCCTGATAGCAACCCGATTGCTGAAGCTTTCTTT.